This TCR beta chain was sequenced for a study of radiation and T cells in renal cell carcinoma. The study, taken as a whole, reports: No pretreatment tumor biopsies were available for baseline clonotypes.

Measured with immunoSEQ multiplex PCR; TCRdb has only the in-frame clones, and not every one. The data hold 95,000 to 150,000 clones, with approximately 85% observed a single time. Note on this clone: Antigen unknown.

This sample's time point: blood 2 weeks post-SBRT. Treatment defined: 15 Gy SBRT to primary tumor, nephrectomy 4 weeks later. The patient's renal cell carcinoma had clear cell pathology. The sequencing used blood, collected from a patient whose treatment included radiotherapy and nephrectomy. The clonotype was recovered from a man aged 45 to 65 with renal cell carcinoma.

CDR3 region: CASSLGGGNEQYF. CDR3 DNA sequence: TGCGCCAGCAGCTTGGGAGGAGGGAACGAGCAGTACTTC. The chain combines TRBV5-1 with TRBJ2-7; D possibly corresponds to TRBD2 (6 bases). This CDR3 spans 13 amino acids. The germline V gene has CDR1 SGHRS and CDR2 YFSETQ. Between the trimmed V and J ends, which lost 0 bases and 5 bases, there was a span of 9 bases.